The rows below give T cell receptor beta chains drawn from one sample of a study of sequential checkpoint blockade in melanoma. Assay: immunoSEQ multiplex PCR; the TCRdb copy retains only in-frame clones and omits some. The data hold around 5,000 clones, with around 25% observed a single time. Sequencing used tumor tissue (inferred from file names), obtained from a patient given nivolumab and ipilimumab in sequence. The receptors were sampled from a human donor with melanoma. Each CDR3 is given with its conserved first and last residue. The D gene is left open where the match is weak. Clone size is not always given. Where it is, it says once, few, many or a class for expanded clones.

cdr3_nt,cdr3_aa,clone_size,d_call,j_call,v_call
TGTGCCAGTAGTGTGACAGAAAGGAACACTGAAGCTTTCTTT,CASSVTERNTEAFF,-,-,TRBJ1-1,TRBV19
TGTGCCAGCAGCCCGGTTGGAACTACCGGAGAGCAGTTCTTC,CASSPVGTTGEQFF,many,-,TRBJ2-1,TRBV11-3
TGTGCCAGCAGCTTACAACGTGACGCCGGGGAGCTGTTTTTT,CASSLQRDAGELFF,-,-,TRBJ2-2,TRBV11-3
TGTGCCTGGAGAGCGACGGGCACAGATACGCAGTATTTT,CAWRATGTDTQYF,few,-,TRBJ2-3,TRBV30
TGTGCCAGCTCCTCTGTGACAGGCTCCTACAATGAGCAGTTCTTC,CASSSVTGSYNEQFF,-,-,TRBJ2-1,TRBV18
TGTGCCAGCTCATTGCGACAGGTTAATGAAAAACTGTTTTTT,CASSLRQVNEKLFF,few,-,TRBJ1-4,TRBV18
TGTGCCAGTAGAGACACGGGACGGATCTCTAACTATGGCTACACCTTC,CASRDTGRISNYGYTF,-,-,TRBJ1-2,TRBV19
TGTGCCAGCAGCGTAGCAGGGGGGGTAGCCTACGAGCAGTACTTC,CASSVAGGVAYEQYF,few,-,TRBJ2-7,TRBV9
TGCGCCAGCAGCTTGGATGGGGGGACAGTAGAGCTGTTTTTT,CASSLDGGTVELFF,-,-,TRBJ2-2,TRBV5-1
TGTGCCAGCAGATACCGACGAGGGGCTAACTATGGCTACACCTTC,CASRYRRGANYGYTF,medium-sized,-,TRBJ1-2,TRBV6-8
TGCGCCAGCAGTGAACCAGGGGCACATGAGCAGTTCTTC,CASSEPGAHEQFF,once,-,TRBJ2-1,TRBV10-2
TGTGCCAGCAGGGACAGGGGGCCTATCACTGAAGCTTTCTTT,CASRDRGPITEAFF,-,TRBD1,TRBJ1-1,TRBV28
TGTGCCAACAGGAAGTCCCCTCTTGGCTACGAGCAGTACTTC,CANRKSPLGYEQYF,few,-,TRBJ2-7,TRBV9
TGCGCCAGCAGCTTAACTAGCGCAAAGGGTTTCAATGAGCAGTTCTTC,CASSLTSAKGFNEQFF,-,TRBD2,TRBJ2-1,TRBV5-1
TGTGCCAGTAGTATCGGCATACTTGGCCTAGGAGGGGCCAACGTCCTGACTTTC,CASSIGILGLGGANVLTF,-,-,TRBJ2-6,TRBV19
TGTGCCAGTAATGGTCCGGGACTAGATTTTAGGGCCCCAGATACGCAGTATTTT,CASNGPGLDFRAPDTQYF,-,TRBD2,TRBJ2-3,TRBV19
TGTGCCAGCAGCCCAGAGGTAGGCTTCTCTGGGGCCAACGTCCTGACTTTC,CASSPEVGFSGANVLTF,-,-,TRBJ2-6,TRBV11-3
TGTGCCAGCAGCCAGGGTAGTGAGCAGTACTTC,CASSQGSEQYF,few,-,TRBJ2-7,TRBV6-7
TGTGCCAGCAGCTTGTCCTACGGGGAGGCCTATGGCTACACCTTC,CASSLSYGEAYGYTF,large,-,TRBJ1-2,TRBV11-3
TGTGCCAGCAGAAGGGTCACCGGGGAGCTGTTTTTT,CASRRVTGELFF,-,-,TRBJ2-2,TRBV25-1
TGTGCCAGCAGCCAATCCCGGGACAGAAACATTCAGTACTTC,CASSQSRDRNIQYF,once,TRBD1,TRBJ2-4,TRBV16
TGCGCCAGCAGCCCGGGACTAGCGGGAGTAAATGAGCAGTTCTTC,CASSPGLAGVNEQFF,-,TRBD2,TRBJ2-1,TRBV5-1
TGTGCCAGTAGTTTTGGACTAGCGGGGCAAGAGACCCAGTACTTC,CASSFGLAGQETQYF,-,TRBD2,TRBJ2-5,TRBV19
TGTGCCAGCAGCGCCGCCGGACAGGGGATGCACGAGCAGTACTTC,CASSAAGQGMHEQYF,-,TRBD1,TRBJ2-7,TRBV9
TGTGCCGCGAACAGGGCGCGAGAGACCCAGTACTTC,CAANRARETQYF,many,-,TRBJ2-5,TRBV6-8
TGTGCCAGCAGTGTGACAGGGGGGAATGAGCAGTTCTTC,CASSVTGGNEQFF,-,TRBD1,TRBJ2-1,TRBV25-1
TGTGCCAGCAGTCCTCGCGGACAGGGTATGAGCGAGCAGTACTTC,CASSPRGQGMSEQYF,-,TRBD1,TRBJ2-7,TRBV6-8
TGTGCCAGCAGTTTAAACGGCCCCAGGGCTCGACCCCAGCATTTT,CASSLNGPRARPQHF,few,-,TRBJ1-5,TRBV28